The 12 T cell receptor beta chains below come from one sample, sequenced in a study of T-cell reconstitution after alpha-beta-depleted transplantation in children. Construction of the TCRbeta library involved unique molecular identifiers. TCRdb redid the calling of the PCR reads with MiXCR, one entry per CDR3 protein. This sample has approximately 210,000 distinct CDR3 sequences, with more than 14% found just once. The material was PBMCs from the stem cell graft donor, obtained from the stem cell graft. The receptors shown here come from a human donor who donated a stem cell graft to a child with acute lymphoblastic leukemia.

This clonotype was counted ten times or more. The genes are TRBV20-1 and TRBJ2-1, with D unclear. The germline V gene encodes CDR1 DFQATT and CDR2 SNEGSKA (reference sequence). V lost 4 bases and J lost 7, with 8 bases in between. The CDR3 loop spans 11 amino acids. The CDR3 is CSAIATNEQFF. The DNA for the CDR3 is TGCAGTGCTATCGCCACTAATGAGCAGTTCTTC.

This clonotype has ten or more counts. V is TRBV29-1 and J is TRBJ1-1; unclear D gene. Germline lookup yields CDR1 SQVTM and CDR2 ANQGSEA. Trimming took off 4 bases at V and 1 base at J, with 7 bases between the two ends. The CDR3 consists of 12 residues. The CDR3 reads CSVVQSNTEAFF. The CDR3 DNA reads TGCAGCGTTGTGCAGTCGAACACTGAAGCTTTCTTT.

The V call is TRBV5-1, the J call TRBJ2-5; 8 bases map to TRBD1. CDR3 size: 14 residues. V trimming: 2 bases; J trimming: 5 bases; junction bases outside the gene matches: 5. Per the germline V gene, CDR1 is SGHRS and CDR2 is YFSETQ. CDR3 sequence: CASSFSDRGETQYF. The CDR3, as DNA: TGCGCCAGCAGCTTCTCAGACAGGGGTGAGACCCAGTACTTC. The whole variable domain, filled in from reference TRBV5-1 and TRBJ2-5, reads KAGVTQTPRYLIKTRGQQVTLSCSPISGHRSVSWYQQTPGQGLQFLFEYFSETQRNKGNFPGRFSGRQFSNSRSEMNVSTLELGDSALYLCASSFSDRGETQYFGPGTRLLVL.

This sequence joins TRBV27 and TRBJ2-4, with D perhaps assigned TRBD1 or TRBD2 (5 bases each). V was trimmed by 6 bases and J by 7 bases, leaving 13 bases between them. This CDR3 is 13 amino acids long. The germline gives CDR1 MNHEY, CDR2 SMNVEV (reference sequence). Here the CDR3 reads CASRPGRVNIQYF. CDR3 in DNA: TGTGCCAGCAGGCCGGGGCGGGTGAACATTCAGTACTTC.

This clonotype occurred many times. The chain carries TRBV12-3 or TRBV12-4 and TRBJ2-7; D unresolved. The CDR3 is 12 amino acids. The V end lost 1 base, the J end lost 10 bases, and 11 bases lay between the germline ends. The CDR3 DNA is TGTGCCAGCAGTTTAGGGCCGCCGGGCCAGTACTTC. Translating it yields CASSLGPPGQYF.

For this clonotype: This may arise from a read error, as a much more abundant clone is one base away. This chain uses TRBV3-1 with TRBJ2-3; no firm D call. Trimming pared 0 bases from V and 1 base from J, leaving 11 bases between. Germline assignment: CDR1 LGHDT and CDR2 YNNKEL (reference sequence). The CDR3 spans 16 residues. The CDR3 nucleotides are TGTGCCAGCAGCCAAGAGTGTCAAATAGGCACAGATACGCAGTATTTT. Its translation: CASSQECQIGTDTQYF.

This clonotype was counted at least ten times. V is TRBV29-1 and J is TRBJ2-3, with a possible D match to TRBD1 (6 bases). The germline V gene has CDR1 SQVTM and CDR2 ANQGSEA. The V and J ends lost 6 bases and 1 base respectively, with 17 bases between them. This CDR3 region has 15 residues. The CDR3 sequence: CSVLSRGRGTDTQYF. For the CDR3, the DNA is TGCAGCGTCCTAAGTAGGGGGAGAGGCACAGATACGCAGTATTTT.

This clonotype showed up many times. The chain uses TRBV18 and TRBJ2-1; the match to TRBD2 covers 11 bases. Germline CDR1 KGHSH, CDR2 LQKENI. Losses at the gene ends were 2 bases for V and 9 bases for J; bases not matched to a gene: 3. This CDR3 region has 14 residues. CDR3 nucleotides: TGTGCCAGCTCACCAACTAGCGGGAGCACTGAGCAGTTCTTC. This encodes CASSPTSGSTEQFF.

In its sample, this clonotype was seen many times. This rearrangement joins TRBV4-1 to TRBJ2-1; D gene uncertain. CDR3 length: 15 amino acids. The germline CDR1 and CDR2 sequences are MGHRA and YSYEKL. V shed 4 bases and J shed 7 bases, with 17 bases lying between them. This CDR3 is CASSPGPARSNEQFF. CDR3 in DNA: TGCGCCAGCAGCCCCGGGCCAGCAAGGAGTAATGAGCAGTTCTTC.

V and J are TRBV5-1 and TRBJ2-7, with D possibly being TRBD1 (6 bases). Looked up from germline, CDR1 is SGHRS and CDR2 is YFSETQ. The CDR3 is made up of 14 amino acids. V shed 0 bases and J shed 4 bases, with 11 bases lying between them. The chain's CDR3 is CASSLAQGYYEQYF. The DNA for the CDR3 is TGCGCCAGCAGCTTGGCTCAGGGGTATTACGAGCAGTACTTC.

The V and J genes are TRBV7-2 and TRBJ2-7; D gene unclear. Germline CDR1 reads SGHTA; CDR2 reads FQGNSA. V gave up 1 base and J gave up 3 bases, with 10 bases separating them. The CDR3 runs to 14 residues. The chain's CDR3 is CASSLVRWGYEQYF. In DNA, the CDR3 is TGTGCCAGCAGCTTAGTTAGGTGGGGCTACGAGCAGTACTTC.

The rearrangement joins TRBV20-1 to TRBJ2-1, with 11 bases aligning to TRBD2. The J segment lost 0 bases and the V segment lost 2 bases, leaving 3 bases of the junction unmatched. The CDR3 totals 16 residues. Per germline, CDR1 DFQATT and CDR2 SNEGSKA (reference sequence). In DNA form, the CDR3 reads TGCAGTGCTAGAAAGCTAGCGGGAGGCTCCTACAATGAGCAGTTCTTC. It codes for CSARKLAGGSYNEQFF.